This T cell receptor beta chain is from a study of blood T cell repertoires in COVID-19. Assay: immunoSEQ multiplex PCR; the TCRdb copy retains only in-frame clones and omits some. The sample gives about 230,000 clones, about 91% of which show up once; roughly 2.5% is in the top ten. Grouping used clinical history reported by participants in a survey and questionnaire. The V and J ends lost 8 bases and 8 bases, in that order; junction bases with no gene match: 15. Germline lookup yields CDR1 MNHNY and CDR2 SVGAGI (reference sequence). This CDR3 is 15 amino acids long. This clonotype was obtained from a woman aged 40-49 years with acute COVID-19. The chain employs TRBV6-6 and TRBJ2-1, with 7 bases matching TRBD2. Sequencing used PBMCs or T cells enriched from blood (not recorded which). The CDR3 spells CASGPRMSGAYEQFF. In DNA, the CDR3 is TGTGCCAGCGGACCTCGTATGAGCGGGGCGTATGAGCAGTTCTTC.